These 2 T cell receptor beta chains were all obtained from the same sample, sequenced in a study of blood T cell repertoires in COVID-19. TCRdb's table, derived via immunoSEQ multiplex PCR, lists solely in-frame clones and lacks some. The data contain around 310,000 clones, nearly 90% of them seen just once; the ten biggest clones take up under 1.1%. The sample taken for sequencing was peripheral blood. These TCRs come from a woman aged 40 to 55 with COVID-19, enrolled during active disease.

This chain uses TRBV6-1 with TRBJ1-4; a weak D match, TRBD1 (5 bases). Germline CDR1 and CDR2: MNHNS and SASEGT. Trimming cost V 5 bases and J 7 bases, with 14 bases left between them. This CDR3 spans 14 amino acids. In nucleotides, the CDR3 is TGTGCCAGCAGTTTACCCGGGGGGACTGAAAAACTGTTTTTT. Translated, it gives CASSLPGGTEKLFF.

The J gene is TRBJ2-3, the V gene TRBV9, with TRBD2 matching over 10 bases. Germline values: CDR1 SGDLS, CDR2 YYNGEE. After removal of 4 bases from V and 0 bases from J, the junction contained 5 bases not matched to a gene. CDR3 length: 16 amino acids. Here the CDR3 DNA reads TGTGCCAGCAGCCCCCAGGGACTAGCGAGCACAGATACGCAGTATTTT. This encodes CASSPQGLASTDTQYF.